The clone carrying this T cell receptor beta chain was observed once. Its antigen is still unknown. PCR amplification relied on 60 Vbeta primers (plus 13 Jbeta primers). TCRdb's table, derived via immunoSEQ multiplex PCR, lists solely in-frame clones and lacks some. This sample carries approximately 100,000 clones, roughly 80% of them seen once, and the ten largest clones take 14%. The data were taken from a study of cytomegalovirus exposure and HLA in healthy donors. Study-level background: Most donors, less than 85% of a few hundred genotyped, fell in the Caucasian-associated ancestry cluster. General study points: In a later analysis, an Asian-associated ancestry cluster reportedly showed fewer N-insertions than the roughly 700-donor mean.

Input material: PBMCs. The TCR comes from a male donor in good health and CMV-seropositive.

This chain's CDR3 is CASSGRRTNYGYTF. CDR3 DNA: TGTGCCAGTAGTGGTCGGAGAACTAACTATGGCTACACCTTC. The V gene is TRBV19, the J gene TRBJ1-2; no clear D. CDR1 is LNHDA and CDR2 is SQIVND in the germline V gene (reference sequence). The CDR3 length is 14 residues. V was cut by 5 bases and J by 0 bases, with 10 bases left in between.